One and the same sample provided the 22 T cell receptor beta chains below, sequenced in a study of OX40 agonist ivuxolimab in advanced cancers. TCRdb's table, derived via immunoSEQ multiplex PCR, lists solely in-frame clones and lacks some. The data contain around 75,000 clones, roughly 90% of them seen just once; the ten biggest clones take up about 2.3%. Source: CD4+ or CD8+ T cells sorted from blood, taken in a trial of the OX40 agonist ivuxolimab. The receptors shown here come from an adult with an advanced solid tumor such as melanoma, head and neck, liver or kidney cancer.

J is TRBJ2-3 and V is TRBV19; TRBD1 aligns across 7 bases. The CDR3 is made up of 19 amino acids. Trimming took 5 bases from V and 3 from J; bases not matched to a gene: 20. In germline, CDR1 is LNHDA, CDR2 SQIVND (reference sequence). As DNA, the CDR3 is TGTGCCAGTAGTGGGGACCGGACAGGCCCTCAACAGGGGACAGATACGCAGTATTTT. Amino acids: CASSGDRTGPQQGTDTQYF.

The V and J genes are TRBV2 and TRBJ2-2, with 14 bases identical to TRBD2. The length of the CDR3 is 15 residues. The germline V gene has CDR1 SNHLY and CDR2 FYNNEI. Unmatched junction bases numbered 3, after V lost 7 bases and J lost 5 bases. The CDR3 sequence: CASTGLAGVTGELFF. CDR3 sequence (DNA): TGTGCCAGCACGGGACTAGCGGGAGTTACCGGGGAGCTGTTTTTT.

This rearrangement joins TRBV2 to TRBJ1-3, with 10 bases aligning to TRBD1. This CDR3 contains 14 residues. In germline, CDR1 is SNHLY, CDR2 FYNNEI. V lost 8 bases, J lost 0 bases, and 1 base stayed unmatched. The CDR3, as DNA: TGTGCCAGCTGGGACAGGGGCTCTGGAAACACCATATATTTT. The encoded protein is CASWDRGSGNTIYF.

A single count supports this clone. The rearrangement joins TRBV6-5 to TRBJ1-2; weak D call: TRBD1 (6 bases). CDR1 is MNHEY and CDR2 is SVGAGI in the germline V gene. V was pared by 8 bases and J by 7 bases, with 17 bases between. This CDR3 is built from 13 residues. CDR3 in amino acids: CASSFTGQAGYTF. CDR3 in DNA: TGTGCCAGCTCCTTTACAGGGCAGGCTGGCTACACCTTC.

This chain links TRBV11-2 with TRBJ2-1; TRBD2 matches at 7 bases. The V segment lost 1 base and the J segment 9 bases; nucleotides outside the gene matches: 9. The length of the CDR3 is 15 residues. Germline V lookup: CDR1 SGHAT, CDR2 FQNNGV. The CDR3 here is CASSLVAGVVFEQFF. The DNA of the CDR3 is TGTGCCAGCAGCTTAGTCGCGGGGGTGGTCTTTGAGCAGTTCTTC.

CDR3 sequence (DNA): TGCGCCAGCAGCTGGGGACTAGCGGGGGAATACACCGGGGAGCTGTTTTTT. Translation gives CASSWGLAGEYTGELFF. The J gene is TRBJ2-2, the V gene TRBV5-1; 14 bases agree with TRBD2. V gave up 3 bases and J gave up 3 bases; unmatched junction bases: 4. This CDR3 is 17 amino acids long. Germline V lookup: CDR1 SGHRS, CDR2 YFSETQ.

V gene TRBV2 combines with J gene TRBJ1-5; no definite D call. V lost 4 bases, J lost 3 bases, and 10 bases lay in between. In germline, CDR1 is SNHLY, CDR2 FYNNEI. This CDR3 region has 14 residues. The CDR3 sequence: CASSVVGYNQPQHF. The CDR3, as DNA: TGTGCCAGCAGTGTGGTCGGGTACAATCAGCCCCAGCATTTT.

The CDR3 DNA is TGCGCCAGCAGCCGGACCACTGTAGGAGATACGCAGTATTTT. Protein product: CASSRTTVGDTQYF. J is TRBJ2-3 and V is TRBV5-1, with D unresolved. The CDR3 contains 14 residues. CDR1 and CDR2 from the germline V gene are SGHRS and YFSETQ. V dropped 4 bases and J dropped 5 bases, with 14 bases sitting between them.

V and J are TRBV5-1 and TRBJ1-2, with 8 bases matching TRBD1. Germline V CDR1 and CDR2: SGHRS, YFSETQ. This CDR3 is 16 amino acids long. V dropped 4 bases and J dropped 10; count of bases not matched to a gene: 18. Here the CDR3 reads CASSRQIQGASENYTF. The CDR3 DNA is TGCGCCAGCAGCCGTCAAATTCAGGGGGCCTCGGAGAACTACACCTTC.

The V call is TRBV28, the J call TRBJ1-2; tentatively, D is TRBD1 (6 bases). Trimming pared 3 bases from V and 5 bases from J, leaving 13 bases between. The CDR3 has 14 residues. Germline lookup yields CDR1 MDHEN and CDR2 SYDVKM. As DNA, the CDR3 is TGTGCCAGCAGTTTGAGTCAGGGGACTTATGGCTACACCTTC. Protein: CASSLSQGTYGYTF.

On this clone: Other DNA sequences in the same sample also yield this CDR3. The rearrangement joins TRBV7-2 to TRBJ1-4; D is perhaps TRBD1 (5 bases). The V gene's germline CDR1 is SGHTA and CDR2 FQGNSA. The CDR3 is 13 residues long. Between the trimmed V and J ends, which lost 1 base and 7 bases, there was a span of 7 bases. CDR3 DNA: TGTGCCAGCAGCTTAGGGGGGGGTGAAAAACTGTTTTTT. Translation: CASSLGGGEKLFF.

The gene calls are TRBV29-1 and TRBJ1-2, with 8 nucleotides matching TRBD1. Germline V gene data show CDR1 as SQVTM and CDR2 as ANQGSEA. The trim removed 4 bases at V and 4 bases at J, leaving 5 bases unmatched. The CDR3 consists of 13 residues. CDR3 bases: TGCAGCGTTGCCGGGACAGGCGTCTATGGCTACACCTTC. As protein: CSVAGTGVYGYTF.

The V gene is TRBV5-1, the J gene TRBJ1-4, with D possibly being TRBD1 (6 bases). CDR3 length: 19 residues. In germline, CDR1 is SGHRS, CDR2 YFSETQ. V dropped 5 bases and J dropped 0 bases, with 23 bases sitting between them. CDR3 protein: CASRGGGYTDIATNEKLFF. In nucleotides, the CDR3 is TGCGCCAGCAGGGGAGGGGGATATACAGATATTGCAACTAATGAAAAACTGTTTTTT.

The chain is built from TRBV19 and TRBJ2-4; no clear D gene. This CDR3 spans 14 amino acids. The germline V gene encodes CDR1 LNHDA and CDR2 SQIVND (reference sequence). Trimming cost V 5 bases and J 2 bases, with 10 bases left between them. The CDR3 loop is CASSLQGSKNIQYF. CDR3 DNA sequence: TGTGCCAGTAGTCTCCAAGGGTCCAAAAACATTCAGTACTTC.

This clone was seen only once. The V call is TRBV10-3, the J call TRBJ2-3, with 8 nucleotides matching TRBD1. The germline V gene encodes CDR1 ENHRY and CDR2 SYGVKD. This CDR3 has 16 amino acids. Trimming at V came to 0 bases and at J to 0 bases, leaving 2 bases not matched to a gene. The CDR3 is CAISESTGESTDTQYF. Here the CDR3 DNA reads TGTGCCATCAGTGAGTCGACAGGGGAGAGCACAGATACGCAGTATTTT.

V usage is TRBV7-8 and J usage is TRBJ2-5, with no clear D. Germline CDR1 is SGHVS and CDR2 is FQNEAQ. This CDR3 has 14 amino acids. With 5 bases removed from V and 5 bases from J, the gap between germline ends came to 15 bases. CDR3 residues: CASSPWVAGETQYF. The CDR3 DNA follows: TGTGCCAGCAGCCCCTGGGTAGCCGGTGAGACCCAGTACTTC. Based on the CDR3 plus reference TRBV7-8 and TRBJ2-5, the full variable domain is GAGVSQSPRYKVAKRGQDVALRCDPISGHVSLFWYQQALGQGPEFLTYFQNEAQLDKSGLPSDRFFAERPEGSVSTLKIQRTQQEDSAVYLCASSPWVAGETQYFGPGTRLLVL.

The CDR3 loop is CASSWDRDYEQYF. CDR3 nucleotides: TGTGCCAGCAGCTGGGACAGGGACTACGAGCAGTACTTC. This chain joins TRBV28 and TRBJ2-7, with TRBD1 identical over 9 bases. Germline V gives CDR1 MDHEN, CDR2 SYDVKM. The J segment lost 3 bases and the V segment lost 6 bases, leaving 3 bases of the junction unmatched. There are 13 residues in the CDR3. Full variable domain (outside the CDR3, taken from reference TRBV28 and TRBJ2-7): DVKVTQSSRYLVKRTGEKVFLECVQDMDHENMFWYRQDPGLGLRLIYFSYDVKMKEKGDIPEGYSVSREKKERFSLILESASTNQTSMYLCASSWDRDYEQYFGPGTRLTVT.

This clone qualifies as medium-sized. The chain uses TRBV5-1 and TRBJ2-3; 7 nucleotides match TRBD2. The V segment lost 1 base and the J segment 4 bases; nucleotides outside the gene matches: 6. The germline V gene has CDR1 SGHRS and CDR2 YFSETQ. CDR3 size: 15 residues. The chain's CDR3 is CASSLMGGSADTQYF. CDR3 nucleotides: TGCGCCAGCAGCTTGATGGGCGGGAGTGCAGATACGCAGTATTTT.

This clone was detected once. V gene TRBV18 combines with J gene TRBJ2-2; 10 bases are shared with TRBD1. The length of the CDR3 is 17 residues. The J segment lost 3 bases and the V segment lost 2 bases, leaving 6 bases of the junction unmatched. Germline-derived CDR1 and CDR2 are KGHSH and LQKENI. The CDR3 coding sequence is TGTGCCAGCTCACCAGGACAGGGGGGACGGCACACCGGGGAGCTGTTTTTT. Amino acid sequence: CASSPGQGGRHTGELFF.

The rearrangement uses TRBV5-1 and TRBJ2-2; D is uncertain. Trimming pared 2 bases from V and 0 bases from J, leaving 8 bases between. The CDR3 length is 15 residues. Germline CDR1 reads SGHRS; CDR2 reads YFSETQ. CDR3 nucleotides: TGCGCCAGCAGCTTCTCGGGTACGAACACCGGGGAGCTGTTTTTT. Its translation: CASSFSGTNTGELFF.

This chain connects TRBV21-1 to TRBJ1-1; the D segment call TRBD1 is taken from the table without a DNA check. TRBV21-1 is marked as a pseudogene. The CDR3 is 15 residues long. CDR3 region: CASSNGQGWVTEAFF. CDR3 nucleotide sequence: TGTGCCAGCAGCAACGGACAGGGATGGGTCACTGAAGCTTTCTTT.

The chain is built from TRBV18 and TRBJ2-7; 7 bases are shared with TRBD2. The CDR3 runs to 17 residues. With V trimmed by 4 bases and J by 6 bases, 18 bases remained unmatched. Germline V gives CDR1 KGHSH, CDR2 LQKENI. This CDR3 reads CASSQRQVRTGGSEQYF. The CDR3, as DNA: TGTGCCAGCTCACAGAGGCAGGTTCGAACGGGAGGATCCGAGCAGTACTTC.